Presented here are 7 T cell receptor beta chains from one specimen sequenced in a study of TET2 disruption in CD19-targeted CAR T cells. These receptors are not linked to any known antigen. As to treatment: autologous CTL019 cells: CD19 CAR with 4-1BB and CD3 zeta domains. Profiling relied on immunoSEQ multiplex PCR, and the TCRdb table lists in-frame clones only, not all of them. This sample's table reports fewer than 30,000 clones. The specimen was CD8- CAR+ T cells sorted from cultured blood T cells, collected for CD19 CAR T cell therapy. Subset denoted: CD8-negative CAR-positive T cells from the infusion product. These receptors were collected from a man between 65 and 85 years old with chronic lymphocytic leukemia.

Of note for this clone: The read comes to an end 3 residues before the CDR3 does, leaving the germline J gene to fill in the end. The V gene is TRBV20-1, the J gene TRBJ2-1; the D gene is possibly TRBD1 (5 bases). The CDR3 is 16 residues long. Trimming took off 2 bases at V and 7 bases at J, with 21 bases between the two ends. Germline V gene sequence: CDR1 DFQATT, CDR2 SNEGSKA (reference sequence). This CDR3 reads CSARTDSSSYFNEQFF. Incomplete CDR3 DNA: TGCAGTGCTAGAACCGACAGTTCTTCTTATTTTAATGAG.

Points on this clone: The read comes to an end 3 residues before the CDR3 does, leaving the germline J gene to fill in the end. The chain carries TRBV2 and TRBJ2-1, with D maybe TRBD1 (7 bases). Germline-derived CDR1 and CDR2 are SNHLY and FYNNEI. Trimming stripped 8 bases from V and 4 bases from J, with 18 bases between. The length of the CDR3 is 15 residues. Partial CDR3 DNA: TGTGCCAGCGGGTACAGGGGACTCATATACAATGAG. As protein: CASGYRGLIYNE. The entire CDR3 is CASGYRGLIYNEQFF.

A note on this clone: Sequencing ends 3 residues short of the CDR3 end; the germline J gene provides the rest. This chain connects TRBV20-1 to TRBJ1-2; 10 bases are shared with TRBD1. CDR3 length equals 13 residues. The junction had 6 bases not matched to a gene; V was cut back by 4 bases and J by 7 bases. Germline V gene sequence: CDR1 DFQATT, CDR2 SNEGSKA (reference sequence). The part of the CDR3 DNA that was read is TGCAGTGCTAAACGACAGGGGGCGGGTGGC. Its translation is CSAKRQGAGG. The complete CDR3 sequence is CSAKRQGAGGYTF.

Turning to this clone: The read gets to within 3 residues of the CDR3 end, and the germline J gene fills in the rest. The V gene is TRBV6-2 or TRBV6-3, the J gene TRBJ1-1, with a possible D match to TRBD1 (6 bases). Germline CDR1 reads MNHEY; CDR2 reads SVGEGT. The CDR3 consists of 13 residues. The germline V and J ends were trimmed by 6 bases and 5 bases, with 13 bases remaining between them. The CDR3 loop reads CASSRKGGTEAFF. The sequenced part of the CDR3 DNA is TGTGCCAGCAGCCGAAAGGGGGGGACTGAA.

In regard to this clone: The read terminates 3 residues ahead of where the CDR3 ends, so the germline J gene completes it. This rearrangement joins TRBV19 to TRBJ2-2; 10 positions agree with TRBD1. The CDR3 has 15 amino acids. Germline V lookup: CDR1 LNHDA, CDR2 SQIVND (reference sequence). The trim removed 5 bases at V and 7 bases at J, leaving 7 bases unmatched. CDR3 region: CASSSWTGGIGELFF. The CDR3 bases that were read are TGTGCCAGTAGTTCCTGGACAGGGGGGATCGGGGAG. Combining the CDR3 with reference TRBV19 and TRBJ2-2 gives the whole variable domain DGGITQSPKYLFRKEGQNVTLSCEQNLNHDAMYWYRQDPGQGLRLIYYSQIVNDFQKGDIAEGYSVSREKKESFPLTVTSAQKNPTAFYLCASSSWTGGIGELFFGEGSRLTVL.

About this clone itself: The read ends 3 residues shy of where the CDR3 ends; the end is completed using the germline J gene. V and J are TRBV5-1 and TRBJ1-6; 8 nucleotides agree with TRBD1. J gave up 8 bases and V 4 bases, and 11 bases lay outside the gene matches. Germline lookup yields CDR1 SGHRS and CDR2 YFSETQ. This CDR3 is built from 16 residues. CDR3 DNA, as far as it was read: TGCGCCAGCAGCCCGATGGCCAGGGGGCCGGATTCACCC. Protein product: CASSPMARGPDSP. The full CDR3 reads CASSPMARGPDSPLHF. Full variable domain (missing parts from reference TRBV5-1 and TRBJ1-6): KAGVTQTPRYLIKTRGQQVTLSCSPISGHRSVSWYQQTPGQGLQFLFEYFSETQRNKGNFPGRFSGRQFSNSRSEMNVSTLELGDSALYLCASSPMARGPDSPLHFGNGTRLTVT.

As regards this clone: The missing CDR3 end, 3 residues past where the read stops, is filled in from the germline J gene. The chain links TRBV10-2 to TRBJ2-3; 9 nucleotides line up with TRBD2. Germline V gene lookup returns CDR1 WSHSY and CDR2 SAAADI. The junction had 6 bases not matched to a gene; V was cut back by 11 bases and J by 3 bases. CDR3 size: 13 residues. CDR3 in amino acids: CARAAGGTDTQYF. CDR3 DNA (partial): TGCGCCCGAGCTGCGGGGGGGACAGATACG.